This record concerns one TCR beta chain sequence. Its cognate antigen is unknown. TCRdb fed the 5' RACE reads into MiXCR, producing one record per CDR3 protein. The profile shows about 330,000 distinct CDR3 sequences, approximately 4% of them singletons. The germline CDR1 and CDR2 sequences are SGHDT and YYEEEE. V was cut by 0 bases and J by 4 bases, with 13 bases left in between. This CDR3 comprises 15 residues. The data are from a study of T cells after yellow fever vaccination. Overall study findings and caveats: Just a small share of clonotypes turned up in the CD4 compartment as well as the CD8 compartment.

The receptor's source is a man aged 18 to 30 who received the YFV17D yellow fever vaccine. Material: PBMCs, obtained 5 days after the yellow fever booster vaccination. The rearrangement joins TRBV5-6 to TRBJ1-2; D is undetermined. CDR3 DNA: TGTGCCAGCAGCTTGGTTAGGGATGATGGCTATGGCTACACCTTC. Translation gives CASSLVRDDGYGYTF. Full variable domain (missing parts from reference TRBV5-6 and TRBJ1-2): DAGVTQSPTHLIKTRGQQVTLRCSPKSGHDTVSWYQQALGQGPQFIFQYYEEEERQRGNFPDRFSGHQFPNYSSELNVNALLLGDSALYLCASSLVRDDGYGYTFGSGTRLTVV.